This TCR beta chain was obtained from a study of blood T cell repertoires in COVID-19. The V and J ends lost 3 bases and 3 bases, in that order; junction bases with no gene match: 1. The CDR3 sequence is 13 residues long. Method: immunoSEQ multiplex PCR; TCRdb's copy keeps in-frame clones and lacks some. The sample shows about 130,000 clones, over 80% of them seen only once. Sequencing was carried out using peripheral blood. The source of this sequence is a man aged 35-49 years with active or convalescent COVID-19. This chain uses TRBV12-3 or TRBV12-4 with TRBJ2-5; TRBD1 matches at 7 bases. Written as DNA, the CDR3 is TGTGCCAGCAGTTTCGGGACAGAAGAGACCCAGTACTTC. This translates into CASSFGTEETQYF.